Shown below are 27 T cell receptor beta chains from a single sample sequenced in a study of OX40 agonist ivuxolimab in advanced cancers. Only in-frame clones appear in the TCRdb table, and some are missing; sequencing was by immunoSEQ multiplex PCR. The sample lists 8,500 to 14,000 clones; 70% to 85% were seen once. The specimen comprised CD4+ or CD8+ T cells sorted from blood, sampled in a trial of the OX40 agonist ivuxolimab. The receptor source for this set is an adult with an advanced solid tumor such as melanoma, head and neck, liver or kidney cancer.

This sequence joins TRBV4-2 and TRBJ2-7; 12 positions agree with TRBD2. With V trimmed by 0 bases and J by 4 bases, 1 base remained unmatched. This CDR3 region has 15 residues. Germline-derived CDR1 and CDR2 are LGHNA and YNFKEQ. DNA for the CDR3: TGTGCCAGCAGCCAAGAGACTAGCGGGGGATACGAGCAGTACTTC. Translated: CASSQETSGGYEQYF.

This clone showed up just once. This rearrangement joins TRBV14 to TRBJ2-5; maybe TRBD2 (6 bases). CDR1 SGHDN and CDR2 FVKESK come from the germline V gene. V was pared by 0 bases and J by 1 base, with 12 bases between. The CDR3 covers 16 residues. The CDR3 DNA is TGTGCCAGCAGCCAAGATCGGCGGGGATTCCAAGAGACCCAGTACTTC. Residues: CASSQDRRGFQETQYF. The full variable domain, its missing parts supplied by reference TRBV14 and TRBJ2-5, is EAGVTQFPSHSVIEKGQTVTLRCDPISGHDNLYWYRRVMGKEIKFLLHFVKESKQDESGMPNNRFLAERTGGTYSTLKVQPAELEDSGVYFCASSQDRRGFQETQYFGPGTRLLVL.

V is TRBV4-1 and J is TRBJ2-6; no clear D gene. V was pared by 2 bases and J by 0 bases, with 14 bases between. Germline CDR1 reads MGHRA; CDR2 reads YSYEKL. CDR3 length: 18 amino acids. CDR3 in DNA: TGCGCCAGCAGCCAATTAACAGTCTTAAGCTCTGGGGCCAACGTCCTGACTTTC. Its translation: CASSQLTVLSSGANVLTF.

The table lists this clone with a few counts. V and J are TRBV30 and TRBJ2-1; TRBD2 aligns across 10 bases. Germline V gene lookup returns CDR1 GTSNPN and CDR2 SVGIG (reference sequence). The CDR3 runs 15 residues. The junction had 12 bases not matched to a gene; V was cut back by 7 bases and J by 6 bases. In nucleotides, the CDR3 is TGTGCCTCCAAGGCAACTAGCGGGGAATCCAATGAGCAGTTCTTC. It is translated as CASKATSGESNEQFF.

CDR3 region: CASSLDPSGTNEQYF. DNA for the CDR3: TGCGCCAGCAGCTTGGATCCTAGCGGGACCAACGAGCAGTACTTC. This chain links TRBV5-1 with TRBJ2-7, with 9 bases fitting TRBD2. The CDR3 contains 15 residues. V lost 0 bases and J lost 5; bases outside the gene matches: 6. The germline CDR1 and CDR2 sequences are SGHRS and YFSETQ.

V gene TRBV7-2 combines with J gene TRBJ1-5; D call uncertain. Germline lookup yields CDR1 SGHTA and CDR2 FQGNSA. The CDR3 is 17 amino acids. Trimming cost V 10 bases and J 0 bases, with 22 bases left between them. The CDR3 region has the DNA TGTGCCACCAGTCCCCCGGCGGTTCGTCATAGCAATCAGCCCCAGCATTTT. Translated, it gives CATSPPAVRHSNQPQHF.

The sample holds a few counts of this clone. The chain links TRBV6-5 to TRBJ2-3, with no clear D. CDR1 is MNHEY, CDR2 SVGAGI, per germline. There are 12 residues in the CDR3. The V end was cut by 7 bases, the J end by 2 bases, with 7 bases between. This CDR3 is CASTPYTDTQYF. CDR3 DNA sequence: TGTGCCAGCACCCCTTACACAGATACGCAGTATTTT.

The gene calls are TRBV11-2 and TRBJ2-7, with D possibly TRBD2 on 5 matching bases. V lost 2 bases and J 4 bases, leaving 9 bases between the germline ends. Germline assignment: CDR1 SGHAT and CDR2 FQNNGV. The CDR3 sequence is 13 residues long. CDR3 in DNA: TGTGCCAGCAGCTTATCCGGGGAATACGAGCAGTACTTC. It encodes CASSLSGEYEQYF. Filled out from reference TRBV11-2 and TRBJ2-7, the complete variable domain reads EAGVAQSPRYKIIEKRQSVAFWCNPISGHATLYWYQQILGQGPKLLIQFQNNGVVDDSQLPKDRFSAERLKGVDSTLKIQPAKLEDSAVYLCASSLSGEYEQYFGPGTRLTVT.

The V and J genes are TRBV10-2 and TRBJ2-1; D is perhaps TRBD2 (6 bases). The CDR3 runs to 15 residues. CDR1 is WSHSY and CDR2 is SAAADI in the germline V gene. Trimming took 2 bases from V and 0 from J, leaving 8 bases between them. The CDR3 loop is CASSEIAVSYNEQFF. CDR3 nucleotides: TGCGCCAGCAGTGAGATAGCGGTCTCCTACAATGAGCAGTTCTTC.

The chain has TRBV9 and TRBJ2-7; 13 positions match TRBD2. The CDR3 has 15 amino acids. CDR1 is SGDLS, CDR2 YYNGEE, per germline. After removal of 4 bases from V and 2 bases from J, the junction contained 3 bases not matched to a gene. CDR3 protein: CASSPGTSGTYEQYF. The CDR3 bases are TGTGCCAGCAGCCCTGGGACTAGCGGGACCTACGAGCAGTACTTC.

J is TRBJ2-3 and V is TRBV6-4; 9 bases match TRBD2. The V segment lost 3 bases and the J segment 4 bases; nucleotides outside the gene matches: 5. CDR3 size: 15 residues. From germline, CDR1 is MRHNA and CDR2 SNTAGT. For the CDR3, the DNA is TGTGCCAGCAGTGAGCGGGGGGGCCATCCAGATACGCAGTATTTT. This encodes CASSERGGHPDTQYF.

The chain links TRBV29-1 to TRBJ2-6, with D tentatively TRBD1 (6 bases). Germline-derived CDR1 and CDR2 are SQVTM and ANQGSEA. The CDR3 consists of 18 residues. Trimming pared 0 bases from V and 0 bases from J, leaving 15 bases between. The CDR3 DNA is TGCAGCGTTGAAGAAAGAGCAGGGGTCGCCTCTGGGGCCAACGTCCTGACTTTC. Translating it yields CSVEERAGVASGANVLTF.

The rearrangement joins TRBV19 to TRBJ2-5; TRBD1 agrees at 11 bases. CDR1 and CDR2 from the germline V gene are LNHDA and SQIVND (reference sequence). V shed 5 bases, J shed 9 bases, and the junction held 8 bases outside the gene matches. The length of the CDR3 is 14 residues. CDR3 nucleotide sequence: TGTGCCAGTAGTCCGGGGACAGGGGGTCCCCCCCAGTACTTC. Translation: CASSPGTGGPPQYF.

The rearrangement uses TRBV7-2 and TRBJ2-5; 10 bases align to TRBD2. CDR1 and CDR2 (germline): SGHTA, FQGNSA. V dropped 1 base and J dropped 4; count of bases not matched to a gene: 9. The CDR3 contains 17 residues. The CDR3 is CASSLEALAGAGETQYF. The CDR3 bases are TGTGCCAGCAGCTTAGAAGCCCTAGCGGGAGCCGGAGAGACCCAGTACTTC.

The rearrangement joins TRBV30 to TRBJ2-2; D gene unclear. Trimming removed 2 bases at V and 8 bases at J, with 9 bases between. The germline CDR1 and CDR2 sequences are GTSNPN and SVGIG (reference sequence). The length of the CDR3 is 12 residues. The CDR3: CAWSLWQGELFF. Written as DNA, the CDR3 is TGTGCCTGGAGTTTGTGGCAGGGGGAGCTGTTTTTT.

The J gene is TRBJ2-2, the V gene TRBV11-2, with D unresolved. The germline V gene has CDR1 SGHAT and CDR2 FQNNGV. V lost 5 bases, J lost 6 bases, and 10 bases lay in between. The CDR3 contains 13 residues. The CDR3 DNA is TGTGCCAGCAGCCCCCTAAGGGCCGGGGAGCTGTTTTTT. This translates into CASSPLRAGELFF.

V gene TRBV7-2 combines with J gene TRBJ1-2; the D gene is possibly TRBD1 (6 bases). CDR3 length equals 14 residues. V lost 3 bases, J lost 8 bases, and 16 bases lay in between. CDR1 and CDR2 (germline): SGHTA, FQGNSA. This chain's CDR3 is CASSLGGGGMGYTF. The CDR3 coding sequence is TGTGCCAGCAGCTTGGGGGGCGGTGGTATGGGCTACACCTTC.

This sequence joins TRBV27 and TRBJ1-2; D call uncertain. Looked up from germline, CDR1 is MNHEY and CDR2 is SMNVEV (reference sequence). This CDR3 is 12 amino acids long. V was trimmed by 6 bases and J by 6 bases, leaving 11 bases between them. The CDR3 DNA sequence: TGTGCCAGCAGCCACCCAGAGAATGGCTACACCTTC. Its translation is CASSHPENGYTF.

This clone is labeled as medium-sized. The gene calls are TRBV10-3 and TRBJ2-7; unclear D gene. The CDR3 length is 11 residues. Trimming took 6 bases from V and 6 from J, leaving 9 bases between them. Germline V gene sequence: CDR1 ENHRY, CDR2 SYGVKD. CDR3 bases: TGTGCCATCAGCTCTAGTCGCGAGCAGTACTTC. Its translation is CAISSSREQYF.

The J gene is TRBJ1-2, the V gene TRBV27; D is perhaps TRBD1 (5 bases). Trimming took off 3 bases at V and 6 bases at J, with 11 bases between the two ends. Germline V gene sequence: CDR1 MNHEY, CDR2 SMNVEV (reference sequence). The CDR3 sequence is 13 residues long. The CDR3 is CASSFGGEDGYTF. CDR3 DNA sequence: TGTGCCAGCAGTTTCGGGGGGGAGGATGGCTACACCTTC.

The chain carries TRBV5-4 and TRBJ1-5; D might be TRBD1 (5 bases). Trimming left V 2 bases short and J 6 bases short, with 6 bases between. This CDR3 is 12 amino acids long. The germline V gene encodes CDR1 SGHNT and CDR2 YYREEE (reference sequence). CDR3 residues: CASSFQGQPQHF. CDR3 sequence (DNA): TGTGCCAGCAGCTTTCAGGGTCAGCCCCAGCATTTT.

J is TRBJ2-3 and V is TRBV4-1, with D unclear. Trimming left V 1 base short and J 4 bases short, with 3 bases between. CDR3 length: 12 residues. CDR1 MGHRA and CDR2 YSYEKL come from the germline V gene. The DNA of the CDR3 is TGCGCCAGCAGCCAAGGCGCAGATACGCAGTATTTT. It yields the protein CASSQGADTQYF.

V is TRBV11-3 and J is TRBJ2-7; perhaps TRBD1 as D (5 bases). V gave up 4 bases and J gave up 7 bases, with 11 bases separating them. Germline values: CDR1 SGHNT, CDR2 YENEEA. The CDR3 loop spans 12 amino acids. The DNA of the CDR3 is TGTGCCAGCAGCTCAGGGTTCCAGGAGCAGTACTTC. Protein: CASSSGFQEQYF.

On this clone itself: An end of the junction differs from the germline gene, which may be a read error. The J gene is TRBJ1-5, the V gene TRBV6-4, with 8 bases aligning to TRBD1. CDR1 is MRHNA, CDR2 SNTAGT, per germline. There are 15 residues in the CDR3. The CDR3 is CASTPYRGTKSAPAF. The CDR3 DNA reads as TGTGCCAGCACACCTTACAGGGGGACAAAGTCAGCCCCAGCATTT.

The chain links TRBV9 to TRBJ2-1, with TRBD2 as a possible D gene (6 bases). This CDR3 region has 14 residues. Germline V lookup: CDR1 SGDLS, CDR2 YYNGEE. Trimming pared 0 bases from V and 7 bases from J, leaving 11 bases between. The CDR3 loop is CASSVGGSGNEQFF. The CDR3 nucleotides read TGTGCCAGCAGCGTAGGAGGGAGCGGGAATGAGCAGTTCTTC.

The chain employs TRBV4-1 and TRBJ2-7; TRBD1 matches at 10 bases. The V gene's germline CDR1 is MGHRA and CDR2 YSYEKL. Trimming removed 3 bases from V and 5 bases from J; junction bases left unmatched: 10. This CDR3 has 16 amino acids. The CDR3 is CASSHPSGTGVNEQYF. The CDR3 nucleotides read TGCGCCAGCAGCCACCCTTCCGGGACAGGGGTAAACGAGCAGTACTTC.

There are a few counts of this clone. The CDR3 sequence is CASSSDGEGYEQYF. CDR3 bases: TGTGCCAGCAGCTCCGACGGCGAGGGTTACGAGCAGTACTTC. The gene calls are TRBV11-2 and TRBJ2-7; possibly TRBD2 for D (5 bases). Germline CDR1 SGHAT, CDR2 FQNNGV. V lost 4 bases and J 4 bases, leaving 14 bases between the germline ends. The CDR3 is 14 residues long.